Each of the 30 T cell receptor beta chains below was sequenced from the same sample in a study of cytomegalovirus exposure and HLA in healthy donors. 13 Jbeta primers and 60 Vbeta primers were used for the PCR. Assay used: immunoSEQ multiplex PCR; TCRdb lists only in-frame clones, some missing. The sample has around 120,000 clones, 80% seen once. Sequencing was done on a sample of PBMCs. The source of these receptors is a male donor in good health and CMV-seronegative.

This clone was picked up one time. The chain is built from TRBV19 and TRBJ1-1; possible D gene TRBD1, 6 bases. This CDR3 comprises 13 residues. CDR1 and CDR2 (germline): LNHDA, SQIVND (reference sequence). V was trimmed by 6 bases and J by 1 base, leaving 9 bases between them. The CDR3 here is CASRKQGNTEAFF. CDR3 nucleotides: TGTGCCAGTAGGAAACAGGGGAACACTGAAGCTTTCTTT.

V usage is TRBV4-1 and J usage is TRBJ2-5; 7 bases are a match to TRBD1. The germline gives CDR1 MGHRA, CDR2 YSYEKL. With V trimmed by 5 bases and J by 2 bases, 26 bases remained unmatched. The CDR3 has 21 amino acids. The CDR3, as DNA: TGCGCCAGCAGCTTTCAGACCCAAAACCCGAAAACGGGACAGATACAAGAGACCCAGTACTTC. Protein: CASSFQTQNPKTGQIQETQYF.

This clone was detected only once. CDR3 sequence: CASRQVGQGAGEQYF. CDR3 bases: TGTGCCAGCAGGCAGGTGGGACAGGGGGCGGGGGAGCAGTACTTC. The gene calls are TRBV6-1 and TRBJ2-7; 12 bases are shared with TRBD1. V lost 6 bases, J lost 7 bases, and 10 bases stayed unmatched. This CDR3 spans 15 amino acids. Germline V gene sequence: CDR1 MNHNS, CDR2 SASEGT.

The chain is built from TRBV6-5 and TRBJ1-5, with 7 bases lining up with TRBD1. This CDR3 region has 15 residues. CDR1 and CDR2 from the germline V gene are MNHEY and SVGAGI. After removal of 5 bases from V and 0 bases from J, the junction contained 4 bases not matched to a gene. CDR3 nucleotide sequence: TGTGCCAGCAGTCTCACAGGGGTTAGCAATCAGCCCCAGCATTTT. Translated: CASSLTGVSNQPQHF.

This rearrangement joins TRBV4-3 to TRBJ1-1; maybe TRBD1 (5 bases). The CDR3 has 17 amino acids. In germline, CDR1 is LGHNA, CDR2 YSLEER. Trimming removed 0 bases from V and 5 bases from J, with 19 bases in between. The CDR3 DNA reads as TGCGCCAGCAGCCAAGAAGGTACAGGTTGGGAGGGAACTGAAGCTTTCTTT. This gives the protein CASSQEGTGWEGTEAFF.

V usage is TRBV30 and J usage is TRBJ1-2; TRBD1 aligns across 7 bases. Germline CDR1 GTSNPN, CDR2 SVGIG (reference sequence). The length of the CDR3 is 14 residues. The ends lost 4 bases at V and 4 bases at J; junction bases unmatched: 9. This CDR3 is CAWKRRDSGYGYTF. In nucleotides, the CDR3 is TGTGCCTGGAAACGACGGGACAGTGGCTATGGCTACACCTTC.

This chain connects TRBV10-3 to TRBJ2-7, with 7 bases lining up with TRBD1. This CDR3 has 14 residues. Germline CDR1 and CDR2: ENHRY and SYGVKD. V was clipped by 6 bases and J by 6 bases; unmatched bases: 11. The CDR3 nucleotides are TGTGCCATCAGAGACGACGGGACAGTCTCCGAGCAGTACTTC. Protein product: CAIRDDGTVSEQYF.

The table lists this clone with a few counts. The chain uses TRBV27 and TRBJ2-5; tentatively, D is TRBD1 (6 bases). V was cut by 6 bases and J by 2 bases, with 19 bases left in between. The length of the CDR3 is 16 residues. Germline V CDR1 and CDR2: MNHEY, SMNVEV (reference sequence). The chain's CDR3 is CASSPTWGHPQETQYF. The CDR3 region has the DNA TGTGCCAGCAGCCCTACTTGGGGACACCCACAAGAGACCCAGTACTTC.

V and J are TRBV30 and TRBJ1-2; D ambiguous. The V and J ends lost 7 bases and 2 bases respectively, with 11 bases between them. The CDR3 consists of 12 residues. Per germline, CDR1 GTSNPN and CDR2 SVGIG (reference sequence). This chain's CDR3 is CASRVENYGYTF. CDR3 DNA sequence: TGTGCCTCCCGGGTAGAGAACTATGGCTACACCTTC.

This clone was recorded only once. Its ends do not fully match the called genes, so a read error is possible. V gene TRBV2 combines with J gene TRBJ2-5, with a tentative D call TRBD1 (5 bases). The CDR3 runs 13 residues. The germline CDR1 and CDR2 sequences are SNHLY and FYNNEI. The CDR3 region is CASSVQEQEAQYF. CDR3 bases: TGTGCCAGCAGTGTACAGGAACAAGAGGCCCAGTACTTC.

The chain is built from TRBV7-6 and TRBJ1-5, with a possible D match to TRBD1 (5 bases). Germline V gene data show CDR1 as SGHVS and CDR2 as FNYEAQ. This CDR3 spans 16 amino acids. V dropped 5 bases and J dropped 3 bases, with 17 bases sitting between them. The CDR3: CASSTRVKRDNQPQHF. The CDR3 coding sequence is TGTGCCAGCAGCACCAGGGTTAAAAGAGACAATCAGCCCCAGCATTTT. The full variable domain, rest sourced from reference TRBV7-6 and TRBJ1-5, is GAGVSQSPRYKVTKRGQDVALRCDPISGHVSLYWYRQALGQGPEFLTYFNYEAQQDKSGLPNDRFSAERPEGSISTLTIQRTEQRDSAMYRCASSTRVKRDNQPQHFGDGTRLSIL.

V and J are TRBV21-1 and TRBJ2-7; TRBD2 reflects the table's D call only, with no check against the DNA. TRBV21-1 is a pseudogene. The CDR3 runs 16 residues. This chain's CDR3 is CASSKEGKRSSYEQYF. CDR3 bases: TGTGCCAGCAGCAAAGAAGGGAAGCGGAGCTCCTACGAGCAGTACTTC.

This chain uses TRBV7-9 with TRBJ1-2; TRBD1 might be the D (5 bases). V shed 5 bases and J shed 8 bases, with 21 bases lying between them. The CDR3 length is 15 residues. Germline V gene lookup returns CDR1 SEHNR and CDR2 FQNEAQ (reference sequence). CDR3 sequence: CASSPSPTGPYGYTF. CDR3 bases: TGTGCCAGCAGCCCATCCCCTACAGGTCCCTACGGCTACACCTTC.

The chain couples TRBV7-6 to TRBJ2-7; 14 bases line up with TRBD2. The V and J ends lost 5 bases and 0 bases, in that order; junction bases with no gene match: 6. CDR3 length equals 17 residues. From germline, CDR1 is SGHVS and CDR2 FNYEAQ. CDR3 protein: CASSPGTSGSHSYEQYF. The CDR3 bases are TGTGCCAGCAGCCCCGGGACTAGCGGGAGTCACTCCTACGAGCAGTACTTC. Drawing the rest from reference TRBV7-6 and TRBJ2-7, the complete variable domain is GAGVSQSPRYKVTKRGQDVALRCDPISGHVSLYWYRQALGQGPEFLTYFNYEAQQDKSGLPNDRFSAERPEGSISTLTIQRTEQRDSAMYRCASSPGTSGSHSYEQYFGPGTRLTVT.

This clone was recorded once. This chain uses TRBV29-1 with TRBJ2-4, with D tentatively TRBD1 (6 bases). The CDR3 loop spans 13 amino acids. Deletions cut 6 bases from V and 6 bases from J, with 15 bases between. Looked up from germline, CDR1 is SQVTM and CDR2 is ANQGSEA. CDR3 nucleotides: TGCAGCGTCGCCGGACAGTTTGGAAACATTCAGTACTTC. This codes for CSVAGQFGNIQYF. Full variable domain (rest looked up from reference TRBV29-1 and TRBJ2-4): SAVISQKPSRDICQRGTSLTIQCQVDSQVTMMFWYRQQPGQSLTLIATANQGSEATYESGFVIDKFPISRPNLTFSTLTVSNMSPEDSSIYLCSVAGQFGNIQYFGAGTRLSVL.

The chain couples TRBV19 to TRBJ2-5; D might be TRBD1 (6 bases). Trimming stripped 7 bases from V and 2 bases from J, with 14 bases between. CDR3 length equals 14 residues. The V gene's germline CDR1 is LNHDA and CDR2 SQIVND (reference sequence). In DNA form, the CDR3 reads TGTGCCAGTACATCCGGGACACAACAAGAGACCCAGTACTTC. Amino acid sequence: CASTSGTQQETQYF.

In this sample, this clone turned up a few times. V is TRBV5-4 and J is TRBJ1-2; 10 positions match TRBD1. Germline V CDR1 and CDR2: SGHNT, YYREEE (reference sequence). The CDR3 has 15 amino acids. V lost 6 bases and J lost 5; bases outside the gene matches: 10. This chain's CDR3 is CASKKGGTGEYGYTF. CDR3 sequence (DNA): TGTGCCAGCAAAAAGGGGGGGACAGGGGAGTATGGCTACACCTTC.

A few counts support this clone. The chain uses TRBV7-8 and TRBJ2-1; a possible D gene is TRBD2 (5 bases). With 3 bases removed from V and 1 base from J, the gap between germline ends came to 19 bases. The CDR3 loop spans 18 amino acids. CDR1 and CDR2 (germline): SGHVS, FQNEAQ. The CDR3 spells CASSFRKRELSSYNEQFF. DNA of the CDR3: TGTGCCAGCAGCTTCAGGAAAAGGGAGCTTAGTTCCTACAATGAGCAGTTCTTC.

This clone was counted a single time. The chain carries TRBV21-1 and TRBJ1-1; TRBD1, the D gene given by the table, was not confirmed from the DNA. TRBV21-1 is annotated as a pseudogene. The CDR3 loop spans 11 amino acids. The CDR3 here is CASSIRERGFF. The CDR3 DNA follows: TGTGCCAGCAGCATCCGTGAAAGGGGATTCTTT.

The chain is built from TRBV5-1 and TRBJ1-1, with D unclear. Germline V gene lookup returns CDR1 SGHRS and CDR2 YFSETQ. With 4 bases removed from V and 5 bases from J, the gap between germline ends came to 15 bases. The CDR3 is 14 residues long. The CDR3 DNA sequence: TGCGCCAGCAGCCACGAAAGTCCCAGGACTGAAGCTTTCTTT. Translating gives CASSHESPRTEAFF.

This chain connects TRBV30 to TRBJ1-1; 7 positions match TRBD1. Germline lookup yields CDR1 GTSNPN and CDR2 SVGIG (reference sequence). V was clipped by 8 bases and J by 1 base; unmatched bases: 4. The CDR3 is 12 amino acids. The CDR3 protein is CAGDRANTEAFF. In DNA form, the CDR3 reads TGTGCCGGGGACAGAGCGAACACTGAAGCTTTCTTT.

The chain links TRBV9 to TRBJ2-7, with TRBD2 matching over 9 bases. J gave up 0 bases and V 0 bases, and 4 bases lay outside the gene matches. The CDR3 length is 16 residues. Germline loops: CDR1 SGDLS, CDR2 YYNGEE. The CDR3 here is CASSVGEAGGSYEQYF. The CDR3 bases are TGTGCCAGCAGCGTAGGAGAAGCGGGGGGCTCCTACGAGCAGTACTTC.

To note about this clone: This sample also contains other DNA sequences that code for the same CDR3. The chain combines TRBV10-3 with TRBJ2-7; no firm D call. CDR1 and CDR2 (germline): ENHRY, SYGVKD. V lost 3 bases to trimming and J lost 1 base, with 4 bases between them. CDR3 length: 12 amino acids. This CDR3 is CAISDSSYEQYF. CDR3 nucleotide sequence: TGTGCCATCAGTGACAGTTCCTACGAGCAGTACTTC.

About this clone: A read error may produce the germline difference seen at one junction end. The V gene is TRBV7-9, the J gene TRBJ2-5, with D perhaps TRBD1 (6 bases). CDR1 is SEHNR, CDR2 FQNEAQ, per germline (reference sequence). The CDR3 has 15 amino acids. The CDR3 region has the DNA TGTTCCAGCAGCTTACGGCAGGGGCTAGGTGAGACCCAGTACTTC. Protein sequence: CSSSLRQGLGETQYF.

The genes are TRBV27 and TRBJ2-1, with 13 bases fitting TRBD2. This CDR3 spans 16 amino acids. V lost 6 bases, J lost 2 bases, and 4 bases stayed unmatched. Germline CDR1 is MNHEY and CDR2 is SMNVEV (reference sequence). This chain's CDR3 is CASSRGTSGTYNEQFF. For the CDR3, the DNA is TGTGCCAGCAGCCGTGGGACTAGCGGGACCTACAATGAGCAGTTCTTC.

The rearrangement links TRBV5-4 to TRBJ2-7, with TRBD1 matching over 9 bases. V shed 2 bases, J shed 6 bases, and the junction held 6 bases outside the gene matches. Germline lookup yields CDR1 SGHNT and CDR2 YYREEE (reference sequence). The CDR3 totals 14 residues. CDR3 residues: CASSFRQGDSEQYF. The CDR3 nucleotides are TGTGCCAGCAGCTTTAGACAGGGGGATTCCGAGCAGTACTTC.

This chain links TRBV7-8 with TRBJ1-5; TRBD1 might be the D (5 bases). CDR3 size: 16 residues. The ends were cut back, 5 bases at V and 2 bases at J, with 16 bases in the middle. Germline V gives CDR1 SGHVS, CDR2 FQNEAQ. For the CDR3, the DNA is TGTGCCAGCAGCCCAGGGTGGGGGGAAGGCAATCAGCCCCAGCATTTT. Amino acids: CASSPGWGEGNQPQHF.

This clone was seen only a few times. The chain joins TRBV28 to TRBJ2-7; the match to TRBD1 covers 8 bases. The trim removed 6 bases at V and 4 bases at J, leaving 8 bases unmatched. The CDR3 contains 14 residues. Germline V CDR1 and CDR2: MDHEN, SYDVKM. The CDR3 region is CASSIGQGGYEQYF. For the CDR3, the DNA is TGTGCCAGCAGCATTGGACAGGGAGGATACGAGCAGTACTTC.

This chain connects TRBV6-5 to TRBJ1-5; no firm D call. Germline V gives CDR1 MNHEY, CDR2 SVGAGI. Trimming took 7 bases from V and 2 from J, leaving 9 bases between them. The CDR3 has 13 amino acids. DNA for the CDR3: TGTGCCAGCATCGAGGCGGGCAATCAGCCCCAGCATTTT. Translating it yields CASIEAGNQPQHF.

The chain joins TRBV4-1 to TRBJ2-1, with 7 bases identical to TRBD2. V dropped 1 base and J dropped 12; count of bases not matched to a gene: 0. Germline CDR1 reads MGHRA; CDR2 reads YSYEKL. The CDR3 is made up of 11 amino acids. The CDR3 reads CASSQGGGQFF. CDR3 sequence (DNA): TGCGCCAGCAGCCAAGGGGGGGGGCAGTTCTTC.